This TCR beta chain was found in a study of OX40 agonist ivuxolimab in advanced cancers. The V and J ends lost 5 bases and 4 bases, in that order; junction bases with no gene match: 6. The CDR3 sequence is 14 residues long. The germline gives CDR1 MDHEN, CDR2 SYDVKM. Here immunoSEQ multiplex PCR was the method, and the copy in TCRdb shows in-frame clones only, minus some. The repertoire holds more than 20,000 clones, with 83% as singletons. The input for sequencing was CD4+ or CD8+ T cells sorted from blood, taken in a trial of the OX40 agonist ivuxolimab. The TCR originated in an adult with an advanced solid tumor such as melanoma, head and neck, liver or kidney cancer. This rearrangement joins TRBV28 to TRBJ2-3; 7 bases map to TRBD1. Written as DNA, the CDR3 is TGTGCCAGCAGTACTTTGACAGGGCCAGATACGCAGTATTTT. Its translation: CASSTLTGPDTQYF.